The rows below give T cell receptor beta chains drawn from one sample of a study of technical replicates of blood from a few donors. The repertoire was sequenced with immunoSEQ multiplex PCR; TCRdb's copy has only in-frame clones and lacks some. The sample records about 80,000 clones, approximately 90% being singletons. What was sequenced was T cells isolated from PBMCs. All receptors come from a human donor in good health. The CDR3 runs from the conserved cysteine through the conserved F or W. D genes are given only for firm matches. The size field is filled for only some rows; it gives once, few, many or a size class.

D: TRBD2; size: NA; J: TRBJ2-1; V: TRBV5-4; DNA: TGTGCCAGCAGCTCTATTGGACTAGCCAATGAGCAGTTCTTC; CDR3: CASSSIGLANEQFF
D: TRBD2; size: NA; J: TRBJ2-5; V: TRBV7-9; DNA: TGTGCCAGCAGCCCACTCATGCTAGCGGGAGGTGGTGAGACCCAGTACTTC; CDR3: CASSPLMLAGGGETQYF
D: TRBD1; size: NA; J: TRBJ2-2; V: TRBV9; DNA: TGTGCCAGCAGCGCCGAACTACAGGGGACCGGGGAGCTGTTTTTT; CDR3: CASSAELQGTGELFF
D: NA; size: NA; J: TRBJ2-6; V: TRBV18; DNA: TGTGCCAGCTCAGATACAGGCGTGGGCTCTGGGGCCAACGTCCTGACTTTC; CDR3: CASSDTGVGSGANVLTF
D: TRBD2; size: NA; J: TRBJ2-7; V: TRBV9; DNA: TGTGCCAGCAGCGTCTCCGGGACTAGCGGGTACGAGCAGTACTTC; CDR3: CASSVSGTSGYEQYF
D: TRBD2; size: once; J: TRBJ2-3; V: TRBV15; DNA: TGTGCCACCAGCAGAGGAACCTTAGTCGGGGGGACAGATACGCAGTATTTT; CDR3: CATSRGTLVGGTDTQYF
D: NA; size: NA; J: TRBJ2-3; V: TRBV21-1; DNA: TGTGCCAGCAGCAAAGAACCGACTACAACAGATACGCAGTATTTT; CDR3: CASSKEPTTTDTQYF
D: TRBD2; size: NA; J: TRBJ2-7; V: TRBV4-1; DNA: TGCGCCAGCAGCTTCAGCGGGACTCGACCCTACGAGCAGTACTTC; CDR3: CASSFSGTRPYEQYF
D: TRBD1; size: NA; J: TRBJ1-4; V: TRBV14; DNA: TGTGCCAGCAGCCGGAGTGGACAGGGGGTAACGGAAAAACTGTTTTTT; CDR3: CASSRSGQGVTEKLFF
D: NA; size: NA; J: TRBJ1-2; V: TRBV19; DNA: TGTGCCAGTAGTATAGGGACCAGGGGCTATGGCTACACCTTC; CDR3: CASSIGTRGYGYTF
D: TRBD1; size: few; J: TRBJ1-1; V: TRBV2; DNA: TGTGCCAGCAGTGACTTCGACAGGGCGGCCTCCGAAGCTTTCTTT; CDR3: CASSDFDRAASEAFF
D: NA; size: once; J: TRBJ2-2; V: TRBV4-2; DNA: TGTGCCAGCAGCCAAGTAATGCTAGATGGGAACACCGGGGAGCTGTTTTTT; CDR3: CASSQVMLDGNTGELFF
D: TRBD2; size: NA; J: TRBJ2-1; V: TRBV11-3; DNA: TGTGCCAGCAGCTTAAACGTGGCGGGAGGCCCCACCTACAATGAGCAGTTCTTC; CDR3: CASSLNVAGGPTYNEQFF
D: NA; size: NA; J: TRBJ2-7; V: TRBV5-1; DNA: TGCGCCAGCAGCTTGGATAGCGGCGTTGTCTACGAGCAGTACTTC; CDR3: CASSLDSGVVYEQYF
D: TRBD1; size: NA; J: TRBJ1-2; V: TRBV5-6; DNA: TGTGCCAGCAGCCCCGGGACAGGGATGTCAAACTATGGCTACACCTTC; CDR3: CASSPGTGMSNYGYTF
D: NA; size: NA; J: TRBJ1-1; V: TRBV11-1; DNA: TGTGCCAGCAGCTCCGACAGGACTTCCCTGGGGTCTTTCTTT; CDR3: CASSSDRTSLGSFF
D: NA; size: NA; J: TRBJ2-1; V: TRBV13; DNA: TGTGCCAGCAGCCCTCGAGCGGGTTTGGAGCAGTTCTTC; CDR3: CASSPRAGLEQFF
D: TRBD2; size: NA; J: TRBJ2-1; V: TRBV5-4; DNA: TGTGCCAGCAGCCTCCTGTCTAGCGGCTCCTACAATGAGCAGTTCTTC; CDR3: CASSLLSSGSYNEQFF
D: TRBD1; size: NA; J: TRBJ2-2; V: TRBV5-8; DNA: TGTGCCAGCAGCTTGGACAGGGGCCTAACCGGGGAGCTGTTTTTT; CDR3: CASSLDRGLTGELFF
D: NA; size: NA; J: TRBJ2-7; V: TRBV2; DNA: TGTGCCAGCAGTGAGGGCAGACCGCCCTACGAGCAGTACTTC; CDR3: CASSEGRPPYEQYF
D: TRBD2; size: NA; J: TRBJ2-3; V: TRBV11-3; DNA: TGTGCCAGCAGCCCGCGGACTAGCGGAAGCACAGATACGCAGTATTTT; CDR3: CASSPRTSGSTDTQYF
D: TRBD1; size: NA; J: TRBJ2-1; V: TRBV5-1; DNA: TGCGCCAGCAGCTTGGCAGGACAGGGGGGAAATGAGCAGTTCTTC; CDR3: CASSLAGQGGNEQFF
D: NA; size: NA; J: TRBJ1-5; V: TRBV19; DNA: TGTGCCAGTAGTAACAGCTATAATCAGCCCCAGCATTTT; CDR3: CASSNSYNQPQHF
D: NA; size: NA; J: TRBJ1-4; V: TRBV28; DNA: TGTGCCAGCAGTTTCTACGGTGATAATGAAAAACTGTTTTTT; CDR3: CASSFYGDNEKLFF
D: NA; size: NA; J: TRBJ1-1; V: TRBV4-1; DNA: TGCGCCAGCAGTCAGGGAGGGCGGCCCTTCACTGAAGCTTTCTTT; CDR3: CASSQGGRPFTEAFF
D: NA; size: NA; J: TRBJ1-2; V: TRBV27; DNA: TGTGCCAGCAGGCGGGGGACTAACTATGGCTACACCTTC; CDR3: CASRRGTNYGYTF
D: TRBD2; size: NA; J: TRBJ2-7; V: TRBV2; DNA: TGTGCCAGCAGACAGGGGACTAGCGGGAGTTACGAGCAGTACTTC; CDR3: CASRQGTSGSYEQYF
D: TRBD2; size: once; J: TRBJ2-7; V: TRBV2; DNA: TGTGCCAGCAGTGATCCTACTAGCGGGGGACGGGACGAGCAGTACTTC; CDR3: CASSDPTSGGRDEQYF
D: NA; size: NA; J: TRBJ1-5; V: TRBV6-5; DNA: TGTGCCAGCAGTTACTCGGCTAATCAGCCCCAGCATTTT; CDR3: CASSYSANQPQHF
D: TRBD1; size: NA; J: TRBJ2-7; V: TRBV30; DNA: TGTGCCTGGAGTTGGGACAGGGGGACCTACGAGCAGTACTTC; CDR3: CAWSWDRGTYEQYF
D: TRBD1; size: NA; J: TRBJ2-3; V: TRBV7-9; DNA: TGTGCCAGCACCGAAGGACAGGGGCAAGATACGCAGTATTTT; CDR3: CASTEGQGQDTQYF
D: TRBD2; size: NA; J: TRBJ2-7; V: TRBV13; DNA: TGTGCCAGCAGCCCCAGACTAGCGGAAACCTACGAGCAGTACTTC; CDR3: CASSPRLAETYEQYF
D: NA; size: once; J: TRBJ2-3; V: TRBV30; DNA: TGTGCCTGGACCAAGACAGGTCTTAATGGCACAGATACGCAGTATTTT; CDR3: CAWTKTGLNGTDTQYF